This entry concerns a single T cell receptor beta chain. TCRdb redid the calling of the RT-PCR reads with MiXCR, one entry per CDR3 protein. The sample yields 630 or so distinct CDR3 sequences, 77% seen once. V lost 0 bases and J 0 bases, leaving 9 bases between the germline ends. Germline V lookup: CDR1 ENHRY, CDR2 SYGVKD. The CDR3 has 16 amino acids. The sample comes from a study of yellow fever vaccine responses in identical twins. The receptor comes from a female donor who received the yellow fever vaccine. This sequence joins TRBV10-3 and TRBJ2-1; D gene ambiguous. Source: T cells from blood (PBMCs), unsorted or a sorted subset (not recorded which), taken before or after yellow fever vaccination (not recorded which). CDR3 loop: CAISESSQSSYNEQFF. For the CDR3, the DNA is TGTGCCATCAGTGAGTCTTCTCAGAGCTCCTACAATGAGCAGTTCTTC.